This section outlines one TCR beta chain sequence together with its context. The antigen is undetermined. Study conclusions and caveats: Tumor memory CD4+ T cell TCR gene usage was found to cluster with blood and lymph node memory CD4+ cells and with lymph node naive CD4+ cells.

Constant-region reverse primers amplified full-length variable regions, followed by semi-nested Nested Universal Primer A PCR. TCRdb passed the 5' RACE reads through MiXCR, listing each CDR3 protein once. Seen here are roughly 50,000 distinct CDR3 sequences, roughly 18% observed once, and the top ten hold roughly 2.4%. CDR3 length: 15 amino acids. V shed 4 bases, J shed 2 bases, and the junction held 2 bases outside the gene matches. Germline assignment: CDR1 SEHNR and CDR2 FQNEAQ (reference sequence). Sequencing used naive CD4+ T cells sorted from blood. Subset here: naive CD4+ T cells, CD4+CD45RA+CD25-. This clonotype was sampled from a female donor with breast cancer. The V call is TRBV7-9, the J call TRBJ2-2; 9 positions agree with TRBD1. CDR3 in DNA: TGTGCCAGCAGCTCGGGACAGGGAAACACCGGGGAGCTGTTTTTT. This translates into CASSSGQGNTGELFF.